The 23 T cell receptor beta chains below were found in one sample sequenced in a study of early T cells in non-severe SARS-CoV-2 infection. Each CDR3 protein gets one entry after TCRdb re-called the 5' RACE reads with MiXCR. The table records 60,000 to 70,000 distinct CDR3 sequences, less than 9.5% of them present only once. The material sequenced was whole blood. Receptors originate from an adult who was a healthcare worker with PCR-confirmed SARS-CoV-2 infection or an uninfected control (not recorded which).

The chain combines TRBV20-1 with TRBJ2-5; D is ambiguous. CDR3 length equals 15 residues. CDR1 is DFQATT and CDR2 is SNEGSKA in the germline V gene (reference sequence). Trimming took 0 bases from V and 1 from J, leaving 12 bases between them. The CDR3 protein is CSARDPRGAQETQYF. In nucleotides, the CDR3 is TGCAGTGCTAGAGATCCCCGAGGAGCCCAAGAGACCCAGTACTTC.

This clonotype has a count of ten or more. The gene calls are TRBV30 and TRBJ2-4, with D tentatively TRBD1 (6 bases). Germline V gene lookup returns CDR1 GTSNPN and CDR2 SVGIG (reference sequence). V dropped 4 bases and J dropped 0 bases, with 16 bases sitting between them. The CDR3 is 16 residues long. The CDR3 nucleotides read TGTGCCTGGAACCCTAACAGGGTTTTAGCCAAAAACATTCAGTACTTC. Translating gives CAWNPNRVLAKNIQYF.

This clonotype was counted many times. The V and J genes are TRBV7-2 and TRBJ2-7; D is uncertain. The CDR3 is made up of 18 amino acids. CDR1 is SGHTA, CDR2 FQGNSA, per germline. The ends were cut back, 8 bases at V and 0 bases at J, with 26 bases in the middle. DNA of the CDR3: TGTGCCAGCGCTTTCGGTAACTTAAACCCACCAAGCTCCTACGAGCAGTACTTC. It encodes CASAFGNLNPPSSYEQYF.

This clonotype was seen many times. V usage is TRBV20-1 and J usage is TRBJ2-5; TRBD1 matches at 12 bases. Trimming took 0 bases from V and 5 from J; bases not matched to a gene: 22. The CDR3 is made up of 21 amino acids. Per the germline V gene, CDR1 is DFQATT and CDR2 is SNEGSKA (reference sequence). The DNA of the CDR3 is TGCAGTGCTAGAGATCTAGCGGCGGGACAGGGGGCGCGCGGCATCTGGGAGACCCAGTACTTC. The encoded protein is CSARDLAAGQGARGIWETQYF.

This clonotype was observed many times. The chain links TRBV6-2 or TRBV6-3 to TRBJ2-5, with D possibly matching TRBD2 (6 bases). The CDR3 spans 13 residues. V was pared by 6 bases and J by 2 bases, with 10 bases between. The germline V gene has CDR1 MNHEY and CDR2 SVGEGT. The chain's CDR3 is CASRKEGQETQYF. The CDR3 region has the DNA TGTGCCAGCAGAAAGGAGGGGCAAGAGACCCAGTACTTC.

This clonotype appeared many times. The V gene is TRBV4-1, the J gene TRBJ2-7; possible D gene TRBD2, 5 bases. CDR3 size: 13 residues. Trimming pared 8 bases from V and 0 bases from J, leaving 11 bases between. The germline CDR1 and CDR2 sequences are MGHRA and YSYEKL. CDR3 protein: CASGWTRSYEQYF. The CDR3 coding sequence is TGCGCCAGCGGCTGGACTCGCTCCTACGAGCAGTACTTC.

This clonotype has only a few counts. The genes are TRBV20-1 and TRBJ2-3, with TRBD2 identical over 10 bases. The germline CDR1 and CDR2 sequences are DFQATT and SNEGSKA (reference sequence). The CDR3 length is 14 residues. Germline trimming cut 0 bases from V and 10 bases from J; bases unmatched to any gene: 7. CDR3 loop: CSARDGLAGAPQYF. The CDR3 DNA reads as TGCAGTGCTAGAGATGGCCTAGCGGGAGCTCCGCAGTATTTT.

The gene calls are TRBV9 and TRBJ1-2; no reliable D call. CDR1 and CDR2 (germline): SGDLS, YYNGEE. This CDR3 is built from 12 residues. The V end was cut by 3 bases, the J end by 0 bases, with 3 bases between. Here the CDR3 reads CASSATNYGYTF. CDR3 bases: TGTGCCAGCAGCGCGACTAACTATGGCTACACCTTC.

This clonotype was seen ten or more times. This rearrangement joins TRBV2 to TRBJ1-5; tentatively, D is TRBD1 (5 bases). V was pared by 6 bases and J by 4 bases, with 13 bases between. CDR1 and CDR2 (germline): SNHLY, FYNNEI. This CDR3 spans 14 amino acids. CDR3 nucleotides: TGTGCCAGCAGCCTGGAGAGGGGTAATCAGCCCCAGCATTTT. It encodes CASSLERGNQPQHF.

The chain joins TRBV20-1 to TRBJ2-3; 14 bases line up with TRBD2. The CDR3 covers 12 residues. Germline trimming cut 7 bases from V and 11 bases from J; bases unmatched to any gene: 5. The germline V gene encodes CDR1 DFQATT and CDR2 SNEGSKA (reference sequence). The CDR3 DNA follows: TGCAGTGGGGGACTAGCGGGAGAGAGGCAGTATTTT. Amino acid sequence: CSGGLAGERQYF.

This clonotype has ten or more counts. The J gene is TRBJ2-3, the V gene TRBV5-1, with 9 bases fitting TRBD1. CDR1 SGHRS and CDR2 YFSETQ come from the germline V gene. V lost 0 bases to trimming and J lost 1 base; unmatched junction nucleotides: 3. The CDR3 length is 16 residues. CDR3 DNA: TGCGCCAGCAGCTTGGGATGGACAGGGGGCACAGATACGCAGTATTTT. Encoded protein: CASSLGWTGGTDTQYF.

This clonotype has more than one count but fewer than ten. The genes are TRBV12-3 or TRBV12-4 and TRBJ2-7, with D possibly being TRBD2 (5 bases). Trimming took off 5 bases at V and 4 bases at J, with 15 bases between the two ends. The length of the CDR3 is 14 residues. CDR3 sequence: CASSRLAIPYEQYF. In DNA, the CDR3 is TGTGCCAGCAGTCGGCTAGCAATACCGTACGAGCAGTACTTC.

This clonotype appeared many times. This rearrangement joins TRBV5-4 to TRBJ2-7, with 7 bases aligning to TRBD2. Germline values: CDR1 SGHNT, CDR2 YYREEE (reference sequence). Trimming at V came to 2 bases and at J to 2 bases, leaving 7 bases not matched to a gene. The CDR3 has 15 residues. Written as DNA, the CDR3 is TGTGCCAGCAGCTTAGGGGCGGGAGAAACCTACGAGCAGTACTTC. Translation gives CASSLGAGETYEQYF.

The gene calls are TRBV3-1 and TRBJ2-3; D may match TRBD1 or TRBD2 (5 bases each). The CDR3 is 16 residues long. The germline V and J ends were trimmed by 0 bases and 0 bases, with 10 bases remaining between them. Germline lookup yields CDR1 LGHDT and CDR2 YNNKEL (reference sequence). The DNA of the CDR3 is TGTGCCAGCAGCCAAGAGGACGGGACCAGCACAGATACGCAGTATTTT. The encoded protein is CASSQEDGTSTDTQYF.

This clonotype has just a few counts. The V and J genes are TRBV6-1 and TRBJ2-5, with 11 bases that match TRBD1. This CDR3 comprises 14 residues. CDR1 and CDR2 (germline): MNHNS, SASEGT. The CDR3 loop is CVLEDRGLGETQYF. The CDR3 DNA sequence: TGTGTACTTGAGGACAGGGGGCTTGGGGAGACCCAGTACTTC.

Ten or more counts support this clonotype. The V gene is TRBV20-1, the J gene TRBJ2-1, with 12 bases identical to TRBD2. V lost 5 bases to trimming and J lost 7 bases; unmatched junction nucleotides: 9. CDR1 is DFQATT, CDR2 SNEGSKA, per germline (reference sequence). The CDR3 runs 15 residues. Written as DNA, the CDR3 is TGCAGTGCTTCACCGACTAGCGGGAGTGGTAATGAGCAGTTCTTC. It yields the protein CSASPTSGSGNEQFF.

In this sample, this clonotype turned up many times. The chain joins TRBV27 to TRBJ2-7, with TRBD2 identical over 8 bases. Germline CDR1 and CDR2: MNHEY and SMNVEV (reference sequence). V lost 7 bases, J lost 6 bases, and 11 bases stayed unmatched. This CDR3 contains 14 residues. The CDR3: CASKNGRASLEQYF. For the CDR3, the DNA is TGTGCCAGCAAAAACGGGAGGGCCTCCCTCGAGCAGTACTTC.

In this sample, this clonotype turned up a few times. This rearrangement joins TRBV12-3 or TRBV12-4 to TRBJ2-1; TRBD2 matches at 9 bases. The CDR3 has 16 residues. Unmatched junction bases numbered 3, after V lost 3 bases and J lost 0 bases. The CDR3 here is CASSFGSGSSYNEQFF. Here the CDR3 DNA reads TGTGCCAGCAGTTTCGGTAGCGGGAGCTCCTACAATGAGCAGTTCTTC.

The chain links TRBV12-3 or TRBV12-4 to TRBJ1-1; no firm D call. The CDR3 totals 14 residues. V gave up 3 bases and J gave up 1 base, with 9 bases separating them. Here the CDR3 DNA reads TGTGCCAGCAGTTTGAACCCGCCGAACACTGAAGCTTTCTTT. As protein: CASSLNPPNTEAFF.

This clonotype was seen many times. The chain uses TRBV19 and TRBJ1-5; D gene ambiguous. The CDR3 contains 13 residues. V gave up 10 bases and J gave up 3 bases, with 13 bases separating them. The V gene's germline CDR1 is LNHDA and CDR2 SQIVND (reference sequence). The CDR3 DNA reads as TGTGCCACCACTTACTCACCCAATCAGCCCCAGCATTTT. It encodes CATTYSPNQPQHF.

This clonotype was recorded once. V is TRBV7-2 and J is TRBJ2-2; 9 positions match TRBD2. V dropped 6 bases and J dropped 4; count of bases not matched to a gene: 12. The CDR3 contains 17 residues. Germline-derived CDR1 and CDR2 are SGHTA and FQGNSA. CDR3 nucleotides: TGTGCCAGCAGGACTCAGGCGGGAGGGCTTGGCACCGGGGAGCTGTTTTTT. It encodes CASRTQAGGLGTGELFF.

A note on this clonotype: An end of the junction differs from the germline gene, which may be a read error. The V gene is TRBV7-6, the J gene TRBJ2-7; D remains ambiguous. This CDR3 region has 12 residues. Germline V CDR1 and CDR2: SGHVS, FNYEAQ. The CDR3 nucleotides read TGTGCCAGCAGCCAAACTGGGGTCACTCCAGTATTC. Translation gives CASSQTGVTPVF.

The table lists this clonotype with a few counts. The CDR3 nucleotides are TGTGCCAGCAGCCCAGCGGTCGCGGGGACTGAAGCTTTCTTT. Translating it yields CASSPAVAGTEAFF. The chain recombines TRBV12-3 or TRBV12-4 with TRBJ1-1, with D unresolved. Trimming stripped 6 bases from V and 5 bases from J, with 16 bases between. This CDR3 has 14 residues.